A single sample is the source of the 18 T cell receptor beta chains below, sequenced in a study of cytomegalovirus exposure and HLA in healthy donors (dated by TCRdb to about 2017). Library prep was done by the immunoSEQ multiplex PCR assay. TCRdb took this table from immuneACCESS and kept in-frame rearrangements with V and J called. Such tables lack part of the clones; where checked against another copy, unresolved V genes explain under half of the gap, and the rest is unexplained. The sample table lists about 180,000 clones, roughly 85% of them with a count of one. About a sixth of the sample belongs to the ten largest clones. Sequenced sample: PBMCs. Every receptor here comes from a man between 18 and 35 years old in good health and CMV-seropositive.

The V and J genes are TRBV7-9 and TRBJ2-2; D is perhaps TRBD2 (6 bases). Germline values: CDR1 SEHNR, CDR2 FQNEAQ (reference sequence). The CDR3 consists of 15 residues. V was clipped by 5 bases and J by 5 bases, with 15 bases between them. The CDR3 sequence is CASSLSAGLTGELFF. CDR3 nucleotides: TGTGCCAGCAGCCTCTCGGCGGGATTAACCGGGGAGCTGTTTTTT. Full variable domain (remainder filled in from reference TRBV7-9 and TRBJ2-2): DTGVSQNPRHKITKRGQNVTFRCDPISEHNRLYWYRQTLGQGPEFLTYFQNEAQLEKSRLLSDRFSAERPKGSFSTLEIQRTEQGDSAMYLCASSLSAGLTGELFFGEGSRLTVL.

The chain has TRBV7-2 and TRBJ2-7; possible D gene TRBD1, 6 bases. The CDR3 has 14 amino acids. V was pared by 0 bases and J by 4 bases, with 10 bases between. Germline V gene sequence: CDR1 SGHTA, CDR2 FQGNSA. CDR3 DNA sequence: TGTGCCAGCAGCTTAGCAGGACAGACTTACGAGCAGTACTTC. Encoded protein: CASSLAGQTYEQYF.

With regard to this clone: This CDR3 fails to terminate in the conserved phenylalanine or tryptophan, so it likely reflects a read error. The DNA is left out, because the CDR3 cannot be placed on it with certainty; the CDR3 is given as TCRdb lists it. J is TRBJ2-7 and V is TRBV11-3; TRBD2, the D gene given by the table, was not confirmed from the DNA. CDR1 is SGHNT, CDR2 YENEEA, per germline. The CDR3 region is 12 residues in length, termini included. The CDR3 spells CASSLRLAGGRL.

The chain employs TRBV28 and TRBJ2-7; 8 nucleotides align to TRBD2. The CDR3 covers 15 residues. Germline assignment: CDR1 MDHEN and CDR2 SYDVKM. Trimming removed 5 bases from V and 7 bases from J; junction bases left unmatched: 13. CDR3 DNA: TGTGCCAGCAGTCCCCCGACTGGCGGGAGGAGAGAGCAGTACTTC. It codes for CASSPPTGGRREQYF.

This clone appeared a single time. V and J are TRBV5-1 and TRBJ1-2, with a weak D call TRBD1 (5 bases). This CDR3 spans 16 amino acids. Between the trimmed V and J ends, which lost 2 bases and 4 bases, there was a span of 18 bases. Looked up from germline, CDR1 is SGHRS and CDR2 is YFSETQ. The CDR3 protein is CASSFGGGSSAYGYTF. The CDR3 nucleotides are TGCGCCAGCAGCTTCGGGGGAGGCAGCAGTGCCTATGGCTACACCTTC.

This chain links TRBV5-6 with TRBJ1-5; no clear D. The V end was cut by 4 bases, the J end by 4 bases, with 9 bases between. The CDR3 extends over 13 amino acids. Per the germline V gene, CDR1 is SGHDT and CDR2 is YYEEEE. CDR3 bases: TGTGCCAGCAGCAGACTCGGGAATCAGCCCCAGCATTTT. This gives the protein CASSRLGNQPQHF.

The V gene is TRBV28, the J gene TRBJ2-6; weak D call: TRBD1 (5 bases). Germline V gene data show CDR1 as MDHEN and CDR2 as SYDVKM. V gave up 4 bases and J gave up 4 bases, with 17 bases separating them. The CDR3 is made up of 17 amino acids. The CDR3 sequence is CASSWGPGLSGANVLTF. The CDR3 DNA reads as TGTGCCAGCAGTTGGGGCCCGGGCCTCTCCGGGGCCAACGTCCTGACTTTC.

This chain connects TRBV29-1 to TRBJ2-3, with a possible D match to TRBD2 (6 bases). CDR1 SQVTM and CDR2 ANQGSEA come from the germline V gene. The CDR3 extends over 15 amino acids. Between the trimmed V and J ends, which lost 4 bases and 0 bases, there was a span of 14 bases. In DNA, the CDR3 is TGCAGCGTTGTTGCAGGGCGGGATAGCACAGATACGCAGTATTTT. This encodes CSVVAGRDSTDTQYF.

This clone has only a few counts. The V call is TRBV6-6, the J call TRBJ2-5, with TRBD2 as a possible D gene (6 bases). V lost 7 bases, J lost 4 bases, and 10 bases lay in between. This CDR3 has 12 amino acids. The germline V gene has CDR1 MNHNY and CDR2 SVGAGI (reference sequence). The CDR3 protein is CASMGGGETQYF. CDR3 nucleotides: TGTGCCAGCATGGGGGGAGGAGAGACCCAGTACTTC.

The J gene is TRBJ2-5, the V gene TRBV9; 10 bases match TRBD2. Germline trimming cut 4 bases from V and 2 bases from J; bases unmatched to any gene: 5. CDR1 SGDLS and CDR2 YYNGEE come from the germline V gene. The CDR3 extends over 15 amino acids. In DNA form, the CDR3 reads TGTGCCAGCAGCCCTCAGGGACTAGCGCAAGAGACCCAGTACTTC. Protein sequence: CASSPQGLAQETQYF. Looking up the rest from reference TRBV9 and TRBJ2-5 gives the full variable domain: DSGVTQTPKHLITATGQRVTLRCSPRSGDLSVYWYQQSLDQGLQFLIQYYNGEERAKGNILERFSAQQFPDLHSELNLSSLELGDSALYFCASSPQGLAQETQYFGPGTRLLVL.

With regard to this clone: Other DNA sequences within the sample encode an identical CDR3. The chain joins TRBV18 to TRBJ1-1, with D maybe TRBD1 (5 bases). With 3 bases removed from V and 4 bases from J, the gap between germline ends came to 12 bases. Germline CDR1 reads KGHSH; CDR2 reads LQKENI. The CDR3 covers 14 residues. This chain's CDR3 is CASSPGGVGTEAFF. The DNA of the CDR3 is TGTGCCAGCTCACCGGGAGGGGTCGGCACTGAAGCTTTCTTT.

The chain links TRBV27 to TRBJ2-1; 9 positions agree with TRBD1. V gave up 7 bases and J gave up 2 bases; unmatched junction bases: 6. This CDR3 spans 15 amino acids. Germline V lookup: CDR1 MNHEY, CDR2 SMNVEV (reference sequence). The CDR3 DNA is TGTGCCAGCAATCCCGGGACAGGGACCTACAATGAGCAGTTCTTC. Protein product: CASNPGTGTYNEQFF.

CDR3 sequence reads: CASSIDRGHEQFF. In DNA, the CDR3 is TGCGCCAGCAGCATAGACAGGGGGCATGAGCAGTTCTTC. The V gene is TRBV5-1, the J gene TRBJ2-1; 10 bases agree with TRBD1. The CDR3 spans 13 residues. CDR1 and CDR2 (germline): SGHRS, YFSETQ. Trimming at V came to 4 bases and at J to 8 bases, leaving 3 bases not matched to a gene.

The chain uses TRBV5-5 and TRBJ2-7; D remains ambiguous. This CDR3 is 11 amino acids long. Germline lookup yields CDR1 SGHKS and CDR2 YYEKEE (reference sequence). Trimming shortened V by 4 bases and J by 3 bases, and 5 bases separated the two germline ends. This CDR3 reads CASSTYYEQYF. The CDR3, as DNA: TGTGCCAGCAGCACCTACTACGAGCAGTACTTC.

The chain couples TRBV11-1 to TRBJ2-7; 8 bases agree with TRBD1. CDR3 length equals 15 residues. Germline V lookup: CDR1 SGHAT, CDR2 FQDESV (reference sequence). After removal of 1 base from V and 5 bases from J, the junction contained 7 bases not matched to a gene. CDR3 in amino acids: CASSLGQGAEDEQYF. CDR3 nucleotide sequence: TGTGCCAGCAGCTTAGGTCAGGGGGCGGAAGACGAGCAGTACTTC.

The rearrangement links TRBV5-4 to TRBJ1-3; D unresolved. The V end lost 0 bases, the J end lost 0 bases, and 7 bases lay between the germline ends. Germline-derived CDR1 and CDR2 are SGHNT and YYREEE (reference sequence). CDR3 length: 15 amino acids. CDR3 loop: CASSLAPRSGNTIYF. CDR3 bases: TGTGCCAGCAGCTTGGCTCCCCGCTCTGGAAACACCATATATTTT. Full variable domain (missing parts from reference TRBV5-4 and TRBJ1-3): ETGVTQSPTHLIKTRGQQVTLRCSSQSGHNTVSWYQQALGQGPQFIFQYYREEENGRGNFPPRFSGLQFPNYSSELNVNALELDDSALYLCASSLAPRSGNTIYFGEGSWLTVV.

The CDR3 region has the DNA TGTGCCAGCAGCCAGAGACAGGGCTCCTACGAGCAGTACTTC. Translation: CASSQRQGSYEQYF. The rearrangement joins TRBV16 to TRBJ2-7; 7 bases are a match to TRBD1. Trimming took 3 bases from V and 0 from J; bases not matched to a gene: 2. CDR1 KGHSY and CDR2 FQNENV come from the germline V gene. The CDR3 is 14 amino acids.

The genes are TRBV29-1 and TRBJ1-1; 7 nucleotides match TRBD1. The ends lost 4 bases at V and 1 base at J; junction bases unmatched: 3. This CDR3 has 13 amino acids. Looked up from germline, CDR1 is SQVTM and CDR2 is ANQGSEA. The CDR3 DNA follows: TGCAGCGTTGTAGGACAGGCGAACACTGAAGCTTTCTTT. Translating gives CSVVGQANTEAFF.